The text below deals with one T cell receptor (beta chain). What it recognizes is unknown. The ViraFEST assay expanded antigen-specific CD4+ T cells with viral peptide pools before sequencing. Cells that had been cultured for ten to eleven days were the source of isolated CD4+ T cells. The V gene lost 0 bases and the J gene lost 4 bases, with 18 bases spanning the gap. The CDR3 runs 17 residues. Germline CDR1 LGHNA, CDR2 YNFKEQ. This sample is drawn from a study of vaccination effects on CD4 cells after COVID-19. Generated by immunoSEQ multiplex PCR, the TCRdb table keeps only in-frame clones and is missing some. The data hold tens of thousands of clones, with roughly 80% observed a single time.

This receptor was obtained from a human donor who received a COVID-19 vaccine. The sample here was CD4+ T cells from PBMCs cultured with HCoV-229E spike peptides, taken before COVID-19 vaccination. The J gene is TRBJ2-5, the V gene TRBV4-2; D uncertain. CDR3 coding DNA: TGTGCCAGCAGCCAAGATAACCGGGCTCTCCCCCCAGAGACCCAGTACTTC. Its protein is CASSQDNRALPPETQYF.